Detailed here is one T cell receptor beta chain. Antigen unknown. This record belongs to a study of T cell repertoires in cytomegalovirus infection. Study findings and constraints: CMV-specific HLA-C-restricted TCR beta clonotypes dominated the ex vivo response.

TCRdb re-analysed the reads in MiXCR, keeping a single row per CDR3 protein. Counted here are approximately 990,000 distinct CDR3 sequences, roughly 30% occurring once; the ten biggest clones make up 11% to 15%. CDR3 length: 17 residues. Trimming took 0 bases from V and 0 from J; bases not matched to a gene: 6. Germline V gives CDR1 DFQATT, CDR2 SNEGSKA (reference sequence). This chain links TRBV20-1 with TRBJ2-5, with TRBD2 matching over 11 bases. Sequenced here: cultured CD8+ T cells from PBMCs, sampled from culture after CMV antigen stimulation. This TCR was sampled from a human donor in good health (CMV status not recorded). Some clones in this sample may be carry-over from other donors' samples. CDR3 in amino acids: CSARDRTSGGYQETQYF. CDR3 bases: TGCAGTGCTAGAGATCGCACTAGCGGGGGATACCAAGAGACCCAGTACTTC.